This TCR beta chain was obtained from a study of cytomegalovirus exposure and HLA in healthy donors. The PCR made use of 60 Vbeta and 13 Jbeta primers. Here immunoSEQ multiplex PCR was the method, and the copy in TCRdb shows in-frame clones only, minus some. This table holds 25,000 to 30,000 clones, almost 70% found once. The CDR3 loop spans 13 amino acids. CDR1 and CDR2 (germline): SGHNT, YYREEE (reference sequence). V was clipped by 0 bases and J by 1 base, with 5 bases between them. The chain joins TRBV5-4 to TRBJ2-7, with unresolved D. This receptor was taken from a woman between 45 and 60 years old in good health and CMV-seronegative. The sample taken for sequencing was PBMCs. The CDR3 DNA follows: TGTGCCAGCAGCTTGGGCGAATCCTACGAGCAGTACTTC. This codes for CASSLGESYEQYF.